These 31 T cell receptor beta chains came from one sample sequenced in a study of blood T cell repertoires in COVID-19. Repertoires were generated with immunoSEQ multiplex PCR, while TCRdb's copy carries only in-frame clones and drops some. The data contain a few hundred thousand clones, about 89% of them singletons. Sequencing was done on a sample of PBMCs or T cells enriched from blood (not recorded which). These receptors came from a man aged 40-50 years in a cohort exposed to, infected with or recovered from COVID-19 (not recorded which).

The rearrangement joins TRBV7-6 to TRBJ2-7; no firm D call. Germline V gene data show CDR1 as SGHVS and CDR2 as FNYEAQ. The V and J ends lost 5 bases and 2 bases respectively, with 13 bases between them. This CDR3 has 14 amino acids. The chain's CDR3 is CASSPEKPPYEQYF. As DNA, the CDR3 is TGTGCCAGCAGCCCAGAAAAACCCCCCTACGAGCAGTACTTC. Drawing the rest from reference TRBV7-6 and TRBJ2-7, the complete variable domain is GAGVSQSPRYKVTKRGQDVALRCDPISGHVSLYWYRQALGQGPEFLTYFNYEAQQDKSGLPNDRFSAERPEGSISTLTIQRTEQRDSAMYRCASSPEKPPYEQYFGPGTRLTVT.

This clone was seen at least ten times. Distinct nucleotide sequences in the sample also encode this CDR3. This chain uses TRBV6-1 with TRBJ2-6; D not certain. The CDR3 length is 15 residues. The germline V gene encodes CDR1 MNHNS and CDR2 SASEGT. Trimming cost V 0 bases and J 0 bases, with 3 bases left between them. CDR3 coding DNA: TGTGCCAGCAGTGAAGCCAGCTCTGGGGCCAACGTCCTGACTTTC. As protein: CASSEASSGANVLTF.

The genes are TRBV9 and TRBJ2-5, with 8 positions matching TRBD1. Unmatched junction bases numbered 3, after V lost 3 bases and J lost 5 bases. Germline CDR1 reads SGDLS; CDR2 reads YYNGEE. This CDR3 is 13 amino acids long. The CDR3 DNA follows: TGTGCCAGCAGCGGACAGGGGTGGGAGACCCAGTACTTC. The encoded protein is CASSGQGWETQYF.

This sequence joins TRBV5-1 and TRBJ1-2; TRBD1 matches 7 bases. Germline V gene data show CDR1 as SGHRS and CDR2 as YFSETQ. The CDR3 is 13 amino acids. V dropped 3 bases and J dropped 8; count of bases not matched to a gene: 7. CDR3 residues: CASSSTGLRGYTF. For the CDR3, the DNA is TGCGCCAGCAGCTCGACAGGGCTGCGCGGCTACACCTTC.

This chain's CDR3 is CASSGGNRNEAFF. In DNA, the CDR3 is TGTGCCAGCAGCGGGGGGAACAGGAATGAAGCTTTCTTT. This chain uses TRBV5-8 with TRBJ1-1; D is possibly TRBD1 (5 bases). Germline V lookup: CDR1 SGHTS, CDR2 YDEGEE. The CDR3 covers 13 residues. Deletions cut 4 bases from V and 7 bases from J, with 14 bases between.

V gene TRBV30 combines with J gene TRBJ1-3; D gene unclear. Trimming removed 4 bases from V and 4 bases from J, with 20 bases in between. Germline V gene sequence: CDR1 GTSNPN, CDR2 SVGIG (reference sequence). This CDR3 is built from 16 residues. The CDR3: CAWIFGVSGWGNTIYF. The CDR3 DNA follows: TGTGCCTGGATTTTCGGTGTATCTGGTTGGGGAAACACCATATATTTT.

This chain joins TRBV5-1 and TRBJ2-3; 7 nucleotides agree with TRBD2. From germline, CDR1 is SGHRS and CDR2 YFSETQ. Losses at the gene ends were 6 bases for V and 4 bases for J; bases not matched to a gene: 11. The length of the CDR3 is 15 residues. The CDR3 DNA reads as TGCGCCAGCACCCGATGGGAGGGAGTATCAGATACGCAGTATTTT. This encodes CASTRWEGVSDTQYF.

The rearrangement joins TRBV28 to TRBJ1-4; tentatively, D is TRBD1 (5 bases). Trimming cost V 5 bases and J 7 bases, with 14 bases left between them. The CDR3 contains 14 residues. The germline CDR1 and CDR2 sequences are MDHEN and SYDVKM. CDR3 nucleotides: TGTGCCAGCAGTAGACCGACAGTTGGTGAAAAACTGTTTTTT. This sequence encodes CASSRPTVGEKLFF.

The chain uses TRBV20-1 and TRBJ2-7, with 7 nucleotides matching TRBD2. Germline V lookup: CDR1 DFQATT, CDR2 SNEGSKA (reference sequence). The CDR3 runs to 13 residues. With V trimmed by 3 bases and J by 5 bases, 7 bases remained unmatched. The CDR3 bases are TGCAGTGCTAGTCCGGCGGGAGTCCACGAGCAGTACTTC. Encoded protein: CSASPAGVHEQYF.

The V gene is TRBV7-9, the J gene TRBJ1-2, with TRBD1 matching 8 bases. The ends lost 4 bases at V and 5 bases at J; junction bases unmatched: 15. This CDR3 spans 17 amino acids. Germline V lookup: CDR1 SEHNR, CDR2 FQNEAQ (reference sequence). CDR3 residues: CASSSNNQGAGGYGYTF. The CDR3 DNA reads as TGTGCCAGCAGCTCAAACAACCAGGGGGCAGGAGGGTATGGCTACACCTTC.

This chain's CDR3 is CASRRPGGNTIYF. For the CDR3, the DNA is TGTGCCAGCAGGAGGCCTGGCGGAAACACCATATATTTT. The chain uses TRBV3-1 (or the pseudogene TRBV3-2) and TRBJ1-3; D gene ambiguous. The germline CDR1 and CDR2 sequences are LGHDT and YNNKEL (reference sequence). CDR3 length: 13 residues. Trimming removed 6 bases at V and 4 bases at J, with 10 bases between.

V usage is TRBV5-1 and J usage is TRBJ1-5, with TRBD1 matching over 7 bases. Germline V gene lookup returns CDR1 SGHRS and CDR2 YFSETQ. The CDR3 spans 14 residues. Unmatched junction bases numbered 6, after V lost 4 bases and J lost 5 bases. CDR3 DNA: TGCGCCAGCAGCCCGGACCAGGGGGATCAGCCCCAGCATTTT. Its protein product is CASSPDQGDQPQHF. Using reference TRBV5-1 and TRBJ1-5 for the parts outside the CDR3, the full variable domain is KAGVTQTPRYLIKTRGQQVTLSCSPISGHRSVSWYQQTPGQGLQFLFEYFSETQRNKGNFPGRFSGRQFSNSRSEMNVSTLELGDSALYLCASSPDQGDQPQHFGDGTRLSIL.

The V and J genes are TRBV5-1 and TRBJ2-3; 9 nucleotides agree with TRBD2. The V gene's germline CDR1 is SGHRS and CDR2 YFSETQ. Trimming took 8 bases from V and 4 from J; bases not matched to a gene: 5. This CDR3 has 13 amino acids. The CDR3 is CASTIAGADTQYF. The CDR3 coding sequence is TGCGCCAGTACTATAGCGGGAGCAGATACGCAGTATTTT.

V usage is TRBV18 and J usage is TRBJ2-1, with TRBD2 matching over 11 bases. V shed 3 bases, J shed 4 bases, and the junction held 8 bases outside the gene matches. The CDR3 sequence is 17 residues long. In germline, CDR1 is KGHSH, CDR2 LQKENI. The CDR3 DNA reads TGTGCCAGCTCACCTCTCGGGACTAGCGGAAATTACAATGAGCAGTTCTTC. As protein: CASSPLGTSGNYNEQFF.

V usage is TRBV30 and J usage is TRBJ1-2, with 7 bases aligning to TRBD1. CDR1 is GTSNPN and CDR2 is SVGIG in the germline V gene (reference sequence). The CDR3 length is 15 residues. The junction had 13 bases not matched to a gene; V was cut back by 4 bases and J by 5 bases. The CDR3 bases are TGTGCCTGGATAGACGGAACAGGGGAGGCTTATGGCTACACCTTC. Its translation: CAWIDGTGEAYGYTF.

The chain carries TRBV27 and TRBJ2-7; D is unclear. The CDR3 has 11 amino acids. CDR1 is MNHEY and CDR2 is SMNVEV in the germline V gene (reference sequence). V was cut by 8 bases and J by 2 bases, with 7 bases left in between. The CDR3 here is CASGRTYEQYF. Written as DNA, the CDR3 is TGTGCCAGCGGCCGAACCTACGAGCAGTACTTC.

This clone was observed a few times. This chain uses TRBV4-1 with TRBJ2-5; possible D gene TRBD1, 6 bases. The CDR3 covers 14 residues. Germline CDR1 reads MGHRA; CDR2 reads YSYEKL. V lost 6 bases and J lost 5, with 16 bases in between. The CDR3 sequence: CASRERQGTETQYF. The CDR3 DNA sequence: TGCGCCAGCAGGGAACGGCAGGGGACGGAGACCCAGTACTTC.

This chain links TRBV6-6 with TRBJ2-2; D ambiguous. The germline V gene has CDR1 MNHNY and CDR2 SVGAGI (reference sequence). V shed 3 bases and J shed 5 bases, with 4 bases lying between them. CDR3 size: 12 residues. As DNA, the CDR3 is TGTGCCAGCAGTTATATGACCGGGGAGCTGTTTTTT. Its translation is CASSYMTGELFF.

This chain uses TRBV10-3 with TRBJ2-5, with 9 positions matching TRBD1. The ends lost 10 bases at V and 3 bases at J; junction bases unmatched: 6. CDR1 and CDR2 (germline): ENHRY, SYGVKD. The CDR3 contains 13 residues. The CDR3 loop is CATNRGLEETQYF. Written as DNA, the CDR3 is TGTGCCACCAACAGGGGGCTGGAAGAGACCCAGTACTTC.

The chain joins TRBV18 to TRBJ2-1; 11 nucleotides align to TRBD1. V was pared by 3 bases and J by 4 bases, with 2 bases of the junction left unmatched. Germline CDR1 and CDR2: KGHSH and LQKENI. This CDR3 spans 15 amino acids. The CDR3 bases are TGTGCCAGCTCACCGGGACAGGGGGGATACAATGAGCAGTTCTTC. Translation gives CASSPGQGGYNEQFF. The variable domain in full, completed from reference TRBV18 and TRBJ2-1, reads NAGVMQNPRHLVRRRGQEARLRCSPMKGHSHVYWYRQLPEEGLKFMVYLQKENIIDESGMPKERFSAEFPKEGPSILRIQQVVRGDSAAYFCASSPGQGGYNEQFFGPGTRLTVL.

This chain links TRBV28 with TRBJ1-2; 11 nucleotides align to TRBD1. Losses at the gene ends were 4 bases for V and 5 bases for J; bases not matched to a gene: 6. This CDR3 has 15 residues. Germline CDR1 and CDR2: MDHEN and SYDVKM. The CDR3 is CASSSGQGAKYGYTF. CDR3 nucleotides: TGTGCCAGCAGTTCTGGACAGGGGGCGAAGTATGGCTACACCTTC.

V and J are TRBV4-1 and TRBJ2-1, with 11 nucleotides matching TRBD2. From germline, CDR1 is MGHRA and CDR2 YSYEKL. With 1 base clipped from V and 3 bases from J, the junction kept 2 bases outside the gene matches. The CDR3 covers 16 residues. The CDR3 bases are TGCGCCAGCAGCCAAGGGCTAGCGGGAGGCTACAATGAGCAGTTCTTC. Residues: CASSQGLAGGYNEQFF.

The chain couples TRBV28 to TRBJ2-1, with 9 positions matching TRBD1. This CDR3 is built from 15 residues. Trimming removed 5 bases from V and 5 bases from J; junction bases left unmatched: 7. CDR1 is MDHEN, CDR2 SYDVKM, per germline. The CDR3, as DNA: TGTGCCAGCAGTCCCGGGACAGGGCCCCACAATGAGCAGTTCTTC. As protein: CASSPGTGPHNEQFF.

This chain uses TRBV2 with TRBJ1-4, with a weak D call TRBD1 (5 bases). The CDR3 is made up of 14 amino acids. V lost 8 bases and J 4 bases, leaving 14 bases between the germline ends. The germline gives CDR1 SNHLY, CDR2 FYNNEI. This chain's CDR3 is CASGLGGVNEKLFF. The CDR3 bases are TGTGCCAGCGGTCTGGGAGGGGTTAATGAAAAACTGTTTTTT.

In DNA, the CDR3 is TGTGCCAGCAGCTTAACGGAAGGAGACAGACGGCACGAGCAGTACTTC. This sequence encodes CASSLTEGDRRHEQYF. V and J are TRBV13 and TRBJ2-7; D is perhaps TRBD1 (5 bases). In germline, CDR1 is PRHDT, CDR2 FYEKMQ (reference sequence). The CDR3 is 16 amino acids. Between the trimmed V and J ends, which lost 2 bases and 5 bases, there was a span of 19 bases. The full variable domain, rest sourced from reference TRBV13 and TRBJ2-7, is AAGVIQSPRHLIKEKRETATLKCYPIPRHDTVYWYQQGPGQDPQFLISFYEKMQSDKGSIPDRFSAQQFSDYHSELNMSSLELGDSALYFCASSLTEGDRRHEQYFGPGTRLTVT.

This chain connects TRBV18 to TRBJ2-5; tentative D call: TRBD1 (7 bases). Germline values: CDR1 KGHSH, CDR2 LQKENI. V gave up 2 bases and J gave up 0 bases, with 10 bases separating them. This CDR3 is built from 15 residues. The DNA of the CDR3 is TGTGCCAGCTCACCAGCGGGACAGTACCAAGAGACCCAGTACTTC. Amino acids: CASSPAGQYQETQYF.

The chain couples TRBV4-1 to TRBJ1-6; D is uncertain. Trimming left V 4 bases short and J 8 bases short, with 12 bases between. CDR3 length: 14 residues. CDR1 and CDR2 (germline): MGHRA, YSYEKL. CDR3 sequence: CASSPRESDSPLHF. Here the CDR3 DNA reads TGCGCCAGCAGCCCCCGGGAGTCGGATTCACCCCTCCACTTT.

The CDR3 region has the DNA TGTGCCAGCAGCCACAGGGTCCGTACTGAAGCTTTCTTT. Encoded protein: CASSHRVRTEAFF. The rearrangement links TRBV25-1 to TRBJ1-1, with D perhaps matching TRBD1 (6 bases). The CDR3 extends over 13 amino acids. Germline lookup yields CDR1 MGHDK and CDR2 SYGVNS. V lost 6 bases, J lost 5 bases, and 13 bases lay in between.

V gene TRBV19 combines with J gene TRBJ2-4; D unresolved. The germline gives CDR1 LNHDA, CDR2 SQIVND (reference sequence). This CDR3 has 16 residues. Trimming pared 3 bases from V and 0 bases from J, leaving 12 bases between. CDR3 sequence (DNA): TGTGCCAGTAGTATTCTCGACTCCTTAGCCAAAAACATTCAGTACTTC. Translation: CASSILDSLAKNIQYF. Drawing the rest from reference TRBV19 and TRBJ2-4, the complete variable domain is DGGITQSPKYLFRKEGQNVTLSCEQNLNHDAMYWYRQDPGQGLRLIYYSQIVNDFQKGDIAEGYSVSREKKESFPLTVTSAQKNPTAFYLCASSILDSLAKNIQYFGAGTRLSVL.

This sequence joins TRBV14 and TRBJ2-1; TRBD2 might be the D (5 bases). Germline loops: CDR1 SGHDN, CDR2 FVKESK. The length of the CDR3 is 15 residues. The V end was cut by 1 base, the J end by 8 bases, with 15 bases between. For the CDR3, the DNA is TGTGCCAGCAGCCAAGCGCGAGGGAGTTCCGATGAGCAGTTCTTC. This sequence encodes CASSQARGSSDEQFF.

V gene TRBV30 combines with J gene TRBJ2-1, with TRBD2 identical over 10 bases. CDR1 GTSNPN and CDR2 SVGIG come from the germline V gene (reference sequence). The CDR3 is 15 amino acids. The junction had 6 bases not matched to a gene; V was cut back by 3 bases and J by 4 bases. The CDR3 is CAWSSGTSVYNEQFF. The CDR3 nucleotides are TGTGCCTGGAGCTCCGGGACTAGCGTTTACAATGAGCAGTTCTTC.